The next 28 T cell receptor beta chains were all read from a single sample in a study of shared clonotypes between healthy human individuals. Measured with immunoSEQ multiplex PCR; TCRdb has only the in-frame clones, and not every one. Of 2 million to 3 million clones in the sample, roughly 93% were seen once. The sequencing input was naive CD4+ T cells from PBMCs. The subset here: CD45RA+ positively selected. These receptors came from a man aged 18 to 30 in good health. Some clones in this sample may be carry-over from other donors' samples.

A remark on this clone: This sample also contains other DNA sequences that code for the same CDR3. The CDR3 protein is CASRSTGGNQPQHF. CDR3 sequence (DNA): TGTGCCAGCAGGTCCACAGGGGGCAATCAGCCCCAGCATTTT. V is TRBV6-5 and J is TRBJ1-5; 7 bases align to TRBD1. From germline, CDR1 is MNHEY and CDR2 SVGAGI. Trimming removed 6 bases from V and 2 bases from J; junction bases left unmatched: 4. The CDR3 contains 14 residues.

The gene calls are TRBV27 and TRBJ1-5; TRBD1 might be the D (6 bases). This CDR3 is built from 16 residues. The V and J ends lost 5 bases and 2 bases respectively, with 16 bases between them. Germline values: CDR1 MNHEY, CDR2 SMNVEV (reference sequence). CDR3 DNA: TGTGCCAGCAGTCCCCGAATTAGACAGGGCAATCAGCCCCAGCATTTT. Encoded protein: CASSPRIRQGNQPQHF.

The chain uses TRBV2 and TRBJ2-7, with 9 bases matching TRBD1. CDR3 length equals 13 residues. The germline CDR1 and CDR2 sequences are SNHLY and FYNNEI. With V trimmed by 6 bases and J by 1 base, 1 base remained unmatched. CDR3 region: CASRGTGSYEQYF. The CDR3 nucleotides read TGTGCCAGCAGGGGGACAGGGTCCTACGAGCAGTACTTC.

V gene TRBV4-2 combines with J gene TRBJ2-7; the D gene is possibly TRBD2 (6 bases). This CDR3 has 17 residues. The germline CDR1 and CDR2 sequences are LGHNA and YNFKEQ. Trimming pared 2 bases from V and 1 base from J, leaving 18 bases between. The CDR3 sequence is CASSQKGPAGLSYEQYF. The CDR3 DNA follows: TGTGCCAGCAGCCAAAAGGGGCCGGCGGGGTTATCCTACGAGCAGTACTTC.

The chain couples TRBV6-5 to TRBJ2-1; D gene uncertain. The germline V gene encodes CDR1 MNHEY and CDR2 SVGAGI. CDR3 length equals 15 residues. The V gene lost 6 bases and the J gene lost 2 bases, with 14 bases spanning the gap. The CDR3 region is CASSRQSFAYNEQFF. CDR3 bases: TGTGCCAGCAGCCGACAATCCTTCGCCTACAATGAGCAGTTCTTC.

This chain links TRBV12-5 with TRBJ2-6, with D possibly TRBD1 on 5 matching bases. The length of the CDR3 is 17 residues. Germline V gene sequence: CDR1 LGHNT, CDR2 FRNRAP. Deletions cut 5 bases from V and 5 bases from J, with 19 bases between. The CDR3 spells CASGIRQGQSRANVLTF. As DNA, the CDR3 is TGTGCTAGTGGTATAAGACAAGGACAAAGTCGGGCCAACGTCCTGACTTTC.

CDR3 protein: CASSLAWWLAGNTDTQYF. CDR3 sequence (DNA): TGCGCCAGCAGCTTGGCCTGGTGGCTAGCGGGAAACACAGATACGCAGTATTTT. V and J are TRBV5-1 and TRBJ2-3; 9 bases map to TRBD2. Germline-derived CDR1 and CDR2 are SGHRS and YFSETQ. The CDR3 totals 18 residues. Trimming at V came to 0 bases and at J to 2 bases, leaving 10 bases not matched to a gene. The whole variable domain, remainder taken from reference TRBV5-1 and TRBJ2-3, is KAGVTQTPRYLIKTRGQQVTLSCSPISGHRSVSWYQQTPGQGLQFLFEYFSETQRNKGNFPGRFSGRQFSNSRSEMNVSTLELGDSALYLCASSLAWWLAGNTDTQYFGPGTRLTVL.

The CDR3 sequence is CASSHRLAGESEQYF. The DNA for the CDR3 is TGCGCCAGCAGCCACAGACTAGCGGGAGAAAGTGAGCAGTACTTC. This chain uses TRBV4-3 with TRBJ2-7, with TRBD2 matching 12 bases. The CDR3 contains 15 residues. V gave up 3 bases and J gave up 7 bases; unmatched junction bases: 7. From germline, CDR1 is LGHNA and CDR2 YSLEER.

The CDR3 DNA is TGTGCCATCAGAAAGCGGGAGGGCGACACCGGGGAGCTGTTTTTT. As protein: CAIRKREGDTGELFF. The chain couples TRBV10-3 to TRBJ2-2; 10 nucleotides line up with TRBD2. V was pared by 6 bases and J by 3 bases, with 4 bases of the junction left unmatched. The germline V gene encodes CDR1 ENHRY and CDR2 SYGVKD. The CDR3 is 15 amino acids.

Turning to this clone: Other DNA variants within this sample encode the same CDR3. J is TRBJ2-3 and V is TRBV7-3; D remains unclear. Deletions cut 3 bases from V and 0 bases from J, with 7 bases between. This CDR3 region has 14 residues. The germline V gene encodes CDR1 SGHTA and CDR2 FQGTGA. The CDR3 bases are TGTGCCAGCAGCTTTTCCGCTAGCACAGATACGCAGTATTTT. Amino acid sequence: CASSFSASTDTQYF.

The genes are TRBV7-6 and TRBJ2-3; D not certain. Germline-derived CDR1 and CDR2 are SGHVS and FNYEAQ. This CDR3 has 11 residues. The V and J ends lost 3 bases and 4 bases respectively, with 2 bases between them. The chain's CDR3 is CASSFSDTQYF. The CDR3 DNA reads TGTGCCAGCAGCTTTTCAGATACGCAGTATTTT.

The chain links TRBV11-2 to TRBJ2-6; the D is unclear. The V gene lost 4 bases and the J gene lost 5 bases, with 6 bases spanning the gap. The CDR3 runs 13 residues. CDR1 is SGHAT, CDR2 FQNNGV, per germline. The CDR3 protein is CASSSLRANVLTF. The CDR3 region has the DNA TGTGCCAGCAGCTCCCTTCGGGCCAACGTCCTGACTTTC.

The chain uses TRBV28 and TRBJ1-5; 8 bases agree with TRBD1. Trimming took 7 bases from V and 3 from J; bases not matched to a gene: 5. CDR1 is MDHEN and CDR2 is SYDVKM in the germline V gene. CDR3 length: 14 amino acids. The CDR3 DNA follows: TGTGCCAGCAAACAGGGGGGGGCCAATCAGCCCCAGCATTTT. It encodes CASKQGGANQPQHF.

The chain couples TRBV19 to TRBJ2-1; D not certain. This CDR3 is 16 amino acids long. The V gene's germline CDR1 is LNHDA and CDR2 SQIVND (reference sequence). V lost 4 bases and J lost 2, with 15 bases in between. CDR3 bases: TGTGCCAGTAGTAGGGCCTCCGGGTATCCCTACAATGAGCAGTTCTTC. Protein: CASSRASGYPYNEQFF. Complete variable domain (other parts from reference TRBV19 and TRBJ2-1): DGGITQSPKYLFRKEGQNVTLSCEQNLNHDAMYWYRQDPGQGLRLIYYSQIVNDFQKGDIAEGYSVSREKKESFPLTVTSAQKNPTAFYLCASSRASGYPYNEQFFGPGTRLTVL.

The rearrangement links TRBV5-1 to TRBJ2-1, with TRBD2 matching over 10 bases. After removal of 4 bases from V and 4 bases from J, the junction contained 8 bases not matched to a gene. This CDR3 region has 16 residues. Per germline, CDR1 SGHRS and CDR2 YFSETQ. The CDR3 region is CASSPEAGGVYNEQFF. CDR3 nucleotide sequence: TGCGCCAGCAGCCCGGAAGCGGGAGGGGTTTACAATGAGCAGTTCTTC.

The chain's CDR3 is CASRFLGTVGTDTQYF. The CDR3, as DNA: TGTGCCAGTCGATTTTTGGGGACGGTTGGTACAGATACGCAGTATTTT. The chain has TRBV28 and TRBJ2-3, with D perhaps given as TRBD1 or TRBD2 (5 bases each). Germline V gene data show CDR1 as MDHEN and CDR2 as SYDVKM. The germline V and J ends were trimmed by 9 bases and 3 bases, with 22 bases remaining between them. CDR3 length equals 16 residues.

This chain links TRBV9 with TRBJ1-1; 7 bases agree with TRBD1. Trimming removed 4 bases from V and 2 bases from J; junction bases left unmatched: 5. This CDR3 spans 14 amino acids. Germline CDR1 and CDR2: SGDLS and YYNGEE. This CDR3 reads CASSPRDSNTEAFF. CDR3 bases: TGTGCCAGCAGCCCCCGGGACAGCAACACTGAAGCTTTCTTT.

This chain joins TRBV9 and TRBJ2-5; 9 bases are a match to TRBD1. The V gene end was trimmed by 1 base and the J gene end by 1 base; junction bases not matched to a gene: 2. Per the germline V gene, CDR1 is SGDLS and CDR2 is YYNGEE. The CDR3 spans 15 residues. CDR3 sequence (DNA): TGTGCCAGCAGCGTAAGACAGGGGGGCCAAGAGACCCAGTACTTC. Its protein product is CASSVRQGGQETQYF.

The chain joins TRBV5-1 to TRBJ1-2; no definite D call. Germline V lookup: CDR1 SGHRS, CDR2 YFSETQ. With 1 base removed from V and 3 bases from J, the gap between germline ends came to 10 bases. The CDR3 extends over 14 amino acids. The CDR3 DNA reads as TGCGCCAGCAGCTTGAATGGACGGTACTATGGCTACACCTTC. It codes for CASSLNGRYYGYTF.

This clone appeared a single time. The CDR3 region is CASSAFRGDTQYF. The CDR3 nucleotides read TGTGCCAGCAGTGCGTTCAGAGGAGATACGCAGTATTTT. The gene calls are TRBV6-4 and TRBJ2-3; D gene unclear. Germline CDR1 MRHNA, CDR2 SNTAGT. The CDR3 spans 13 residues. Trimming removed 4 bases at V and 5 bases at J, with 10 bases between.

The chain links TRBV5-6 to TRBJ1-4; 8 bases map to TRBD1. Germline V lookup: CDR1 SGHDT, CDR2 YYEEEE. This CDR3 is built from 16 residues. V trimming: 0 bases; J trimming: 8 bases; junction bases outside the gene matches: 9. The chain's CDR3 is CASSLAGQGGGEKLFF. CDR3 DNA: TGTGCCAGCAGCTTGGCCGGACAGGGCGGCGGAGAAAAACTGTTTTTT.

The genes are TRBV7-3 and TRBJ2-7; D is unresolved. The CDR3 totals 13 residues. Trimming cost V 2 bases and J 0 bases, with 5 bases left between them. Germline CDR1 and CDR2: SGHTA and FQGTGA. CDR3: CASSLQSSYEQYF. In DNA form, the CDR3 reads TGTGCCAGCAGCTTACAGAGCTCCTACGAGCAGTACTTC.

This chain connects TRBV9 to TRBJ2-5; 13 bases are shared with TRBD2. V was pared by 4 bases and J by 4 bases, with 4 bases of the junction left unmatched. CDR3 length: 15 amino acids. Germline V lookup: CDR1 SGDLS, CDR2 YYNGEE. CDR3 sequence: CASSSGLAGVETQYF. The CDR3 DNA follows: TGTGCCAGCAGCTCTGGACTAGCGGGAGTAGAGACCCAGTACTTC.

This sequence joins TRBV18 and TRBJ2-1; TRBD2 is a possible D gene (7 bases). The V end was cut by 4 bases, the J end by 5 bases, with 21 bases between. The CDR3 covers 17 residues. CDR1 is KGHSH and CDR2 is LQKENI in the germline V gene. CDR3 sequence reads: CASSLKLASKGDNEQFF. In nucleotides, the CDR3 is TGTGCCAGCTCACTTAAACTAGCGTCAAAGGGGGACAATGAGCAGTTCTTC.

The chain links TRBV28 to TRBJ2-7; no firm D call. This CDR3 is 15 amino acids long. Germline V gene sequence: CDR1 MDHEN, CDR2 SYDVKM. With 6 bases removed from V and 1 base from J, the gap between germline ends came to 16 bases. This CDR3 is CASRYNVYGSYEQYF. The CDR3 DNA reads TGTGCCAGCAGGTATAATGTTTACGGTTCCTACGAGCAGTACTTC.

This chain uses TRBV19 with TRBJ2-5; D is possibly TRBD2 (6 bases). CDR1 and CDR2 (germline): LNHDA, SQIVND (reference sequence). V lost 4 bases and J lost 5, with 20 bases in between. The CDR3 contains 16 residues. Here the CDR3 DNA reads TGTGCCAGTAGTACGGTGGGGACTGGTCTGGAGGAGACCCAGTACTTC. This sequence encodes CASSTVGTGLEETQYF. Drawing the rest from reference TRBV19 and TRBJ2-5, the complete variable domain is DGGITQSPKYLFRKEGQNVTLSCEQNLNHDAMYWYRQDPGQGLRLIYYSQIVNDFQKGDIAEGYSVSREKKESFPLTVTSAQKNPTAFYLCASSTVGTGLEETQYFGPGTRLLVL.

The CDR3 bases are TGTGCCAGCAGCTCCGGCTCCCAGGGTCAGCGTGCCTACGAGCAGTACTTC. Protein sequence: CASSSGSQGQRAYEQYF. The gene calls are TRBV28 and TRBJ2-7, with a possible D match to TRBD1 (5 bases). CDR3 size: 17 residues. V lost 6 bases, J lost 2 bases, and 23 bases lay in between. Germline V gives CDR1 MDHEN, CDR2 SYDVKM.

A note on this clone: Its ends do not fully match the called genes, so a read error is possible. The chain links TRBV6-6 to TRBJ2-1, with 12 bases that match TRBD1. Looked up from germline, CDR1 is MNHNY and CDR2 is SVGAGI (reference sequence). The CDR3 contains 14 residues. DNA for the CDR3: TGTGCCAGCAGTGACTCCGGGACAGGGGGCGAGAAGTTCTTC. Translating gives CASSDSGTGGEKFF.